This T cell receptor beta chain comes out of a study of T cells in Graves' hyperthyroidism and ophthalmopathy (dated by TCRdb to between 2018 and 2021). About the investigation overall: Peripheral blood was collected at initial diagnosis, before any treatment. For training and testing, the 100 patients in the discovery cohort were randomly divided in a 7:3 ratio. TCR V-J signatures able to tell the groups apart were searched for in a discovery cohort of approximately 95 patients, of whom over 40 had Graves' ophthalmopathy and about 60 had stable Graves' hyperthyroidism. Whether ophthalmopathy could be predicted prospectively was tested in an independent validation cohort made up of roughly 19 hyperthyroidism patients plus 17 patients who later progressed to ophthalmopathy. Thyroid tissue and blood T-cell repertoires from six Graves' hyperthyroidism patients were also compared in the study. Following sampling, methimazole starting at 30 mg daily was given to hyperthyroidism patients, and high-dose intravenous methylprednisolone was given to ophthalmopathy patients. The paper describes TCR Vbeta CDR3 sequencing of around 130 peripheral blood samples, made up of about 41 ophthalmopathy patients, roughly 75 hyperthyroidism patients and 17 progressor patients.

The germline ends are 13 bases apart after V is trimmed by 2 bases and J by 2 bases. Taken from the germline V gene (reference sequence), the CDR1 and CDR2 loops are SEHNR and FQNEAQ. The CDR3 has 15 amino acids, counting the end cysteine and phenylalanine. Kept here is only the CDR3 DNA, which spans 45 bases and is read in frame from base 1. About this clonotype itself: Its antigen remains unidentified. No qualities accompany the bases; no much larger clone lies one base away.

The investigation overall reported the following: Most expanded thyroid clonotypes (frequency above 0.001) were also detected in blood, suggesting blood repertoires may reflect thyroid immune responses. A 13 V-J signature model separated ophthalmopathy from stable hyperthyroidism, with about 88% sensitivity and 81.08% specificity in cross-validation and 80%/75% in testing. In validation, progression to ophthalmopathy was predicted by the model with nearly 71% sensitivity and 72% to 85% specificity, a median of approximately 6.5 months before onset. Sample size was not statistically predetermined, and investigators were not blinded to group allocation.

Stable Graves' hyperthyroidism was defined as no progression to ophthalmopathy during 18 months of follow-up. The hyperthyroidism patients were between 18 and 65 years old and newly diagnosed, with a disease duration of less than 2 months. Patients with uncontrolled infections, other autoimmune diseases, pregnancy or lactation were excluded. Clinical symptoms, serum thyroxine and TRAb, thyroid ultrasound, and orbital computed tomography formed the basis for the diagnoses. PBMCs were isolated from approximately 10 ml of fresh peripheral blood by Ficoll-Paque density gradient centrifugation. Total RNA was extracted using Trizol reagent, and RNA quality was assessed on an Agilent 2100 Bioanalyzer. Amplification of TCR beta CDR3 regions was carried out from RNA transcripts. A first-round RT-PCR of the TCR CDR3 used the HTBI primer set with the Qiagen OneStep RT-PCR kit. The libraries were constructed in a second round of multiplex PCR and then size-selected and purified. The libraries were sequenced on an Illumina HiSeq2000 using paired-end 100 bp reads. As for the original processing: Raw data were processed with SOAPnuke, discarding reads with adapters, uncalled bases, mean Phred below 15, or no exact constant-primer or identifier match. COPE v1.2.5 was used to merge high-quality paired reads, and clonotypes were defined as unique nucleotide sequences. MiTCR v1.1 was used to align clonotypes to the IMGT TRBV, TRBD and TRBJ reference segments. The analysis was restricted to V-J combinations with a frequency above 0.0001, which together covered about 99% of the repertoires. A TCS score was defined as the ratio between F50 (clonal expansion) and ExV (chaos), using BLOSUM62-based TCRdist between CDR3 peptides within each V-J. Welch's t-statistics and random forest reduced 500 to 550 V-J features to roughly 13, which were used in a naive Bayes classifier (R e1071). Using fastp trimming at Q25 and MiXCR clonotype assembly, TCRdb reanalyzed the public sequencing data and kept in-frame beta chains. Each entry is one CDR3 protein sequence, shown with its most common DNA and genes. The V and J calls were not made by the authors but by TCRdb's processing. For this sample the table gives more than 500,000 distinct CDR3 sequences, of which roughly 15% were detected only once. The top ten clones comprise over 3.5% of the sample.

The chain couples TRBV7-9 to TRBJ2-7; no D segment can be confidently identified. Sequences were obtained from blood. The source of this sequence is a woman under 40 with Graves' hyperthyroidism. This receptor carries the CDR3 CASSLSAGATYEQYF. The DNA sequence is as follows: TGTGCCAGCAGCTTATCGGCAGGAGCCACCTACGAGCAGTACTTC.